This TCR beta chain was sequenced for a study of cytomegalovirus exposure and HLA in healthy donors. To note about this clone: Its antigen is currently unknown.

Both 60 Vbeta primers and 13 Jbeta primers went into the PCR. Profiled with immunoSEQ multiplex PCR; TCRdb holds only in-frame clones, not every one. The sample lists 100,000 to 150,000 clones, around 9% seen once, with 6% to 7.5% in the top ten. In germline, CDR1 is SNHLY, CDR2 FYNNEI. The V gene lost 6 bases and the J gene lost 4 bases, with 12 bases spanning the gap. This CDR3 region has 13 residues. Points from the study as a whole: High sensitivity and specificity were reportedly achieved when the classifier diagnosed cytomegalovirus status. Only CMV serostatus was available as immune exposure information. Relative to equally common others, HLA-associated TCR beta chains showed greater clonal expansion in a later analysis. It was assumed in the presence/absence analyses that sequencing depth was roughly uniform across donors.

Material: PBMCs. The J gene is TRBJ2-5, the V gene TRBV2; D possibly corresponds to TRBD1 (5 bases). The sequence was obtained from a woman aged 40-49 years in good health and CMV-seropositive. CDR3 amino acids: CASRQGALETQYF. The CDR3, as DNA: TGTGCCAGCAGGCAGGGCGCATTAGAGACCCAGTACTTC.